What follows are 12 T cell receptor beta chains derived from one specimen sequenced in a study of T-cell memory formation after mild COVID-19. TCRdb called the 5' RACE reads again in MiXCR, with one record for every CDR3 protein. The table lists 210,000 or so distinct CDR3 sequences, about 27% of them singletons, with about an eighth in the top ten. Input material: PBMCs or a T cell subset sorted from them (not recorded which). The receptor set was obtained from an adult woman who had mild COVID-19 (a few samples of this study predate the infection). Cell type and time point are not known.

This chain links TRBV20-1 with TRBJ2-7; D not certain. Trimming cost V 1 base and J 0 bases, with 16 bases left between them. The CDR3 is 16 amino acids. Germline V lookup: CDR1 DFQATT, CDR2 SNEGSKA (reference sequence). This CDR3 is CSARGAVQGASYEQYF. Here the CDR3 DNA reads TGCAGTGCTAGAGGAGCAGTTCAAGGAGCCTCCTACGAGCAGTACTTC.

The V gene is TRBV9, the J gene TRBJ1-1, with TRBD1 matching over 9 bases. The V gene's germline CDR1 is SGDLS and CDR2 YYNGEE. The CDR3 covers 15 residues. After removal of 2 bases from V and 4 bases from J, the junction contained 6 bases not matched to a gene. DNA for the CDR3: TGTGCCAGCAGCGTGGGGGGACAGGGTATCACTGAAGCTTTCTTT. As protein: CASSVGGQGITEAFF.

This clonotype occurred a few times. The V call is TRBV12-3 or TRBV12-4, the J call TRBJ1-6; the D gene is possibly TRBD1 (6 bases). V was pared by 1 base and J by 9 bases, with 10 bases between. The CDR3 is 14 residues long. The CDR3: CASSLGGAPSPLHF. Here the CDR3 DNA reads TGTGCCAGCAGTTTAGGGGGGGCGCCTTCACCCCTCCACTTT.

This rearrangement joins TRBV15 to TRBJ2-1; D remains unclear. The CDR3 is 16 amino acids. Trimming took 0 bases from V and 1 from J, leaving 10 bases between them. CDR1 LNHNV and CDR2 YYDKDF come from the germline V gene (reference sequence). The CDR3 nucleotides are TGTGCCACCAGCAGAGATCGCGAGTTGTCCTACAATGAGCAGTTCTTC. Translation: CATSRDRELSYNEQFF.

In its sample, this clonotype was seen a few times. The V gene is TRBV23-1, the J gene TRBJ2-4, with 10 bases fitting TRBD2. TRBV23-1 is sorted into the ORF group, with uncertain function. V trimming: 3 bases; J trimming: 9 bases; junction bases outside the gene matches: 5. The CDR3 extends over 14 amino acids. In DNA, the CDR3 is TGCGCCAGCAGTCACACTAGCGGGAAGGCCATTCAGTACTTC. This sequence encodes CASSHTSGKAIQYF.

There are a few counts of this clonotype. The chain recombines TRBV2 with TRBJ1-1; TRBD1 is a possible D gene (5 bases). Per the germline V gene, CDR1 is SNHLY and CDR2 is FYNNEI. The CDR3 consists of 12 residues. Trimming shortened V by 6 bases and J by 1 base, and 6 bases separated the two germline ends. The CDR3 sequence: CASSRENTEAFF. For the CDR3, the DNA is TGTGCCAGCAGCAGGGAGAACACTGAAGCTTTCTTT.

This chain links TRBV12-3 or TRBV12-4 with TRBJ2-1; D perhaps matches TRBD2 (6 bases). V was trimmed by 4 bases and J by 6 bases, leaving 10 bases between them. This CDR3 is 13 amino acids long. The CDR3: CASSSGLLNEQFF. The CDR3 coding sequence is TGTGCCAGCAGTTCTGGACTACTCAATGAGCAGTTCTTC.

The V gene is TRBV4-1, the J gene TRBJ2-5, with 9 bases aligning to TRBD2. Looked up from germline, CDR1 is MGHRA and CDR2 is YSYEKL. With V trimmed by 6 bases and J by 5 bases, 10 bases remained unmatched. The CDR3 runs to 15 residues. The CDR3 region is CASRRLLAGLETQYF. The CDR3 DNA is TGCGCCAGCAGACGGCTGCTAGCGGGGTTGGAGACCCAGTACTTC.

The sample holds a few counts of this clonotype. This chain links TRBV7-6 with TRBJ2-1; 10 bases map to TRBD2. CDR3 length equals 13 residues. V shed 2 bases, J shed 9 bases, and the junction held 1 base outside the gene matches. Per germline, CDR1 SGHVS and CDR2 FNYEAQ. The CDR3 region has the DNA TGTGCCAGCAGCTTACCTAGCGGGAGTGAGCAGTTCTTC. Protein sequence: CASSLPSGSEQFF.

The genes are TRBV12-3 or TRBV12-4 and TRBJ1-1; 7 nucleotides match TRBD1. The CDR3 contains 13 residues. V was clipped by 3 bases and J by 3 bases; unmatched bases: 1. The chain's CDR3 is CASSFDRDTEAFF. The CDR3 DNA reads as TGTGCCAGCAGTTTTGACAGGGACACTGAAGCTTTCTTT.

This chain uses TRBV27 with TRBJ2-1; D is ambiguous. The CDR3 totals 15 residues. With 0 bases removed from V and 2 bases from J, the gap between germline ends came to 8 bases. Per the germline V gene, CDR1 is MNHEY and CDR2 is SMNVEV (reference sequence). In DNA, the CDR3 is TGTGCCAGCAGTTTATCGGCAGACACCTACAATGAGCAGTTCTTC. Its translation is CASSLSADTYNEQFF.

This clonotype was counted only a few times. The chain joins TRBV7-9 to TRBJ1-5; D gene ambiguous. Trimming shortened V by 6 bases and J by 2 bases, and 11 bases separated the two germline ends. The CDR3 spans 14 residues. Germline V gives CDR1 SEHNR, CDR2 FQNEAQ (reference sequence). CDR3 region: CASSYAEGNQPQHF. CDR3 nucleotides: TGTGCCAGCAGTTATGCCGAGGGCAATCAGCCCCAGCATTTT.